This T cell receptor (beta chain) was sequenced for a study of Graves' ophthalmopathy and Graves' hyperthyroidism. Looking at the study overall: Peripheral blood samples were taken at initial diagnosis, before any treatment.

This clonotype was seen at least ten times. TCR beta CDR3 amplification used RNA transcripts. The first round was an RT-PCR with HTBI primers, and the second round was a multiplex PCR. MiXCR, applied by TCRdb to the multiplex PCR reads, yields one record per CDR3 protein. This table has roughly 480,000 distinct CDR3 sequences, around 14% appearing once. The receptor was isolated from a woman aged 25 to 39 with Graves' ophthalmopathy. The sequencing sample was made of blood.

CDR3 residues: CSAKVREGNYGYTF. The DNA of the CDR3 is TGCAGTGCTAAAGTCAGGGAGGGTAACTATGGCTACACCTTC. The chain joins TRBV20-1 to TRBJ1-2, with a tentative D call TRBD1 (5 bases). Trimming cost V 4 bases and J 1 base, with 13 bases left between them. CDR1 and CDR2 (germline): DFQATT, SNEGSKA (reference sequence). This CDR3 has 14 amino acids.